Below, one T cell receptor beta chain is given with its context. V lost 3 bases and J lost 10, with 9 bases in between. Per the germline V gene, CDR1 is MNHNS and CDR2 is SASEGT. CDR3 length: 12 residues. The data were obtained in a study of T cells in Graves' hyperthyroidism and ophthalmopathy. TCR beta CDR3 regions were amplified from RNA. Carried out on the TCR CDR3, a first-round RT-PCR used the HTBI primer set. Via MiXCR, TCRdb re-called the multiplex PCR reads, giving one row per CDR3 protein. The data show hundreds of thousands of distinct CDR3 sequences, 40% to 55% seen once. This clonotype originated in a young woman with Graves' hyperthyroidism. This sequence joins TRBV6-1 and TRBJ1-4, with D maybe TRBD1 (5 bases). Sequencing was done on a sample of peripheral blood or thyroid tissue (not recorded which). The CDR3 sequence: CASSDREGKLFF. The CDR3 DNA reads TGTGCCAGCAGTGACAGGGAAGGAAAACTGTTTTTT.